These 31 T cell receptor beta chains came from one sample sequenced in a study of T cells in Graves' hyperthyroidism and ophthalmopathy. The source material, RNA transcripts, was used to amplify TCR beta CDR3 regions. A first-round RT-PCR of the TCR CDR3 used the HTBI primer set. TCRdb re-analysed the multiplex PCR reads in MiXCR, keeping a single row per CDR3 protein. The sample has fewer than 900,000 distinct CDR3 sequences; about 17% are singletons. The specimen was blood. All receptors derive from a woman aged 50 to 65 with Graves' hyperthyroidism that later progressed to Graves' ophthalmopathy.

This clonotype showed up just a few times. V and J are TRBV16 and TRBJ2-1, with TRBD2 as a possible D gene (6 bases). Trimming left V 2 bases short and J 13 bases short, with 18 bases between. Germline lookup yields CDR1 KGHSY and CDR2 FQNENV. The CDR3 covers 14 residues. The CDR3 spells CASSQAGGRGIQFF. The DNA of the CDR3 is TGTGCCAGCAGCCAAGCAGGAGGGCGGGGAATCCAGTTCTTC.

This clonotype showed up just a few times. The J gene is TRBJ2-5, the V gene TRBV9; 7 nucleotides agree with TRBD2. The CDR3 contains 15 residues. The germline V gene has CDR1 SGDLS and CDR2 YYNGEE. The junction had 10 bases not matched to a gene; V was cut back by 4 bases and J by 4 bases. The CDR3 coding sequence is TGTGCCAGCAGCCGCGACGGAGCGGGGATAGAGACCCAGTACTTC. This encodes CASSRDGAGIETQYF.

There are many counts of this clonotype. The chain is built from TRBV11-2 and TRBJ1-2; D might be TRBD1 (6 bases). V was shortened by 5 bases and J by 4 bases, with 11 bases between the two germline ends. The length of the CDR3 is 13 residues. Germline V gene lookup returns CDR1 SGHAT and CDR2 FQNNGV. CDR3 nucleotides: TGTGCCAGCAGCCCACGGACAGCCTATGGCTACACCTTC. Translating gives CASSPRTAYGYTF.

To note about this clonotype: A junction end diverges from the germline sequence, so it may reflect a read error. The chain uses TRBV15 and TRBJ1-1; D may be TRBD1 (6 bases). The CDR3 consists of 16 residues. CDR1 is LNHNV and CDR2 is YYDKDF in the germline V gene (reference sequence). The DNA of the CDR3 is TGTGCCGCCAGCAGAGAACGGGGGGCGCCGGGCACCGAAGCTTTCTTT. This encodes CAASRERGAPGTEAFF.

This clonotype has just a few counts. This chain uses TRBV10-3 with TRBJ2-6; 11 bases match TRBD1. Germline assignment: CDR1 ENHRY and CDR2 SYGVKD. Trimming cost V 5 bases and J 4 bases; bases outside gene matches: 10. The CDR3 sequence is 18 residues long. CDR3: CAISQKGTGGSGANVLTF. CDR3 bases: TGTGCCATCAGTCAAAAGGGGACAGGGGGTTCCGGGGCCAACGTCCTGACTTTC.

This clonotype was counted ten times or more. The chain employs TRBV11-2 and TRBJ1-1, with a possible D match to TRBD1 (5 bases). Per germline, CDR1 SGHAT and CDR2 FQNNGV. The V end lost 7 bases, the J end lost 3 bases, and 24 bases lay between the germline ends. The CDR3 spans 17 residues. CDR3 DNA sequence: TGTGCCAGCACCAAGGCGGCGGCTCGGGAAGGGGACACTGAAGCTTTCTTT. It encodes CASTKAAAREGDTEAFF.

This clonotype has a handful of counts. The CDR3 coding sequence is TGTGCCAGCAGTGAAGTTTATCGCAGGGTCGATCAGCCCCAGCATTTT. It codes for CASSEVYRRVDQPQHF. The rearrangement links TRBV6-1 to TRBJ1-5; TRBD1 might be the D (5 bases). The germline gives CDR1 MNHNS, CDR2 SASEGT. V shed 1 base and J shed 5 bases, with 15 bases lying between them. This CDR3 is built from 16 residues.

This clonotype was seen more than once but under ten times. This chain uses TRBV5-1 with TRBJ1-2; 12 bases are shared with TRBD1. The CDR3 covers 15 residues. V dropped 10 bases and J dropped 6; count of bases not matched to a gene: 13. Germline-derived CDR1 and CDR2 are SGHRS and YFSETQ. CDR3 loop: CAGLRGDRGRDGYTF. In DNA, the CDR3 is TGCGCCGGCCTGCGAGGGGACAGGGGGCGCGATGGCTACACCTTC.

The chain is built from TRBV15 and TRBJ1-6; D may be TRBD1 (5 bases). The V end lost 7 bases, the J end lost 5 bases, and 15 bases lay between the germline ends. Germline V gives CDR1 LNHNV, CDR2 YYDKDF (reference sequence). The CDR3 length is 15 residues. The CDR3 nucleotides read TGTGCCACCAACCTCGGGACCGAGAATAATTCACCCCTCCACTTT. It encodes CATNLGTENNSPLHF.

This clonotype was detected a few times. This chain links TRBV20-1 with TRBJ2-2; 12 bases agree with TRBD2. Germline-derived CDR1 and CDR2 are DFQATT and SNEGSKA (reference sequence). After removal of 6 bases from V and 10 bases from J, the junction contained 9 bases not matched to a gene. CDR3 size: 14 residues. CDR3 loop: CSALTSGGSTELFF. The CDR3 bases are TGCAGTGCATTGACTAGCGGGGGCTCCACGGAGCTGTTTTTT.

This clonotype was found a few times. This chain connects TRBV7-8 to TRBJ2-1, with TRBD1 matching over 9 bases. V lost 5 bases and J lost 8; bases outside the gene matches: 7. This CDR3 has 14 residues. Per the germline V gene, CDR1 is SGHVS and CDR2 is FQNEAQ. CDR3 coding DNA: TGTGCCAGCAGCCCGGGGGACAGGGAATATGAGCAGTTCTTC. This encodes CASSPGDREYEQFF.

This clonotype was seen ten or more times. The chain carries TRBV29-1 and TRBJ1-1, with D perhaps TRBD1 (6 bases). CDR1 and CDR2 (germline): SQVTM, ANQGSEA. V was shortened by 4 bases and J by 2 bases, with 11 bases between the two germline ends. The CDR3 sequence is 13 residues long. In nucleotides, the CDR3 is TGCAGCGTTGGCAGACAGGTAAACACTGAAGCTTTCTTT. Its translation: CSVGRQVNTEAFF.

V gene TRBV3-1 combines with J gene TRBJ2-3, with TRBD2 matching 14 bases. Germline V gene sequence: CDR1 LGHDT, CDR2 YNNKEL (reference sequence). CDR3 size: 16 residues. J lost 3 bases, V lost 6 bases, and 5 bases had no gene match. The CDR3 nucleotides read TGTGCCAGCAGGCGACTAGCGGGGGGGCGTACAGATACGCAGTATTTT. It is translated as CASRRLAGGRTDTQYF.

This clonotype was observed at least ten times. In DNA form, the CDR3 reads TGTGCCAGCTTACTGGACAGGGAAGGTAAAGCTTTCTTT. This gives the protein CASLLDREGKAFF. The V gene is TRBV18, the J gene TRBJ1-1, with 8 nucleotides matching TRBD1. V lost 7 bases, J lost 9 bases, and 10 bases stayed unmatched. This CDR3 has 13 residues. Germline-derived CDR1 and CDR2 are KGHSH and LQKENI.

This clonotype was seen many times. This chain uses TRBV20-1 with TRBJ1-5; tentative D call: TRBD1 (6 bases). Germline V CDR1 and CDR2: DFQATT, SNEGSKA (reference sequence). This CDR3 has 13 residues. V gave up 5 bases and J gave up 5 bases, with 13 bases separating them. CDR3 sequence reads: CSAPQGLDQPQHF. In DNA form, the CDR3 reads TGCAGTGCTCCACAGGGTTTAGATCAGCCCCAGCATTTT.

This clonotype was detected many times. V and J are TRBV6-6 and TRBJ2-5; 8 positions agree with TRBD2. This CDR3 comprises 16 residues. V was pared by 4 bases and J by 5 bases, with 12 bases of the junction left unmatched. The germline CDR1 and CDR2 sequences are MNHNY and SVGAGI (reference sequence). CDR3 sequence (DNA): TGTGCCAGCAGTTCCCTGAGCGGGGGCCTCCGCGAGACCCAGTACTTC. Protein sequence: CASSSLSGGLRETQYF.

The table lists this clonotype with a few counts. This sequence may be a read error, since a much larger clone differs from it by one base. The rearrangement joins TRBV11-2 to TRBJ2-7, with D unresolved. CDR3 length equals 13 residues. CDR1 SGHAT and CDR2 FQNNGV come from the germline V gene. CDR3 coding DNA: TGTGCCTGCAGCTTAGATACCGGCTACGAGCAGTACTTC. Amino acid sequence: CACSLDTGYEQYF.

The rearrangement joins TRBV7-2 to TRBJ2-5; D is undetermined. V lost 3 bases to trimming and J lost 9 bases, with 20 bases between them. CDR1 and CDR2 from the germline V gene are SGHTA and FQGNSA. CDR3 length: 15 residues. CDR3 amino acids: CASSLGYRAGVAQYF. The CDR3 nucleotides read TGTGCCAGCAGCTTGGGGTACCGGGCTGGGGTGGCCCAGTACTTC.

The sample holds many counts of this clonotype. V and J are TRBV9 and TRBJ1-2, with 7 bases lining up with TRBD1. This CDR3 region has 14 residues. Germline CDR1 reads SGDLS; CDR2 reads YYNGEE. V dropped 4 bases and J dropped 4; count of bases not matched to a gene: 7. CDR3 residues: CASSPLGQAYGYTF. The CDR3 DNA sequence: TGTGCCAGCAGCCCCCTTGGACAGGCCTATGGCTACACCTTC.

This rearrangement joins TRBV29-1 to TRBJ2-3; weak D call: TRBD1 (6 bases). The CDR3 contains 14 residues. CDR1 and CDR2 from the germline V gene are SQVTM and ANQGSEA. The V and J ends lost 2 bases and 5 bases respectively, with 14 bases between them. Here the CDR3 DNA reads TGCAGCGTTGAAATGGGGGCCGGGGTAGATACGCAGTATTTT. Encoded protein: CSVEMGAGVDTQYF.

A few counts support this clonotype. The gene calls are TRBV29-1 and TRBJ2-5; D perhaps matches TRBD2 (7 bases). This CDR3 has 14 residues. Per germline, CDR1 SQVTM and CDR2 ANQGSEA. V was cut by 6 bases and J by 5 bases, with 19 bases left in between. The CDR3 is CSVPGRGGYETQYF. The DNA for the CDR3 is TGCAGCGTCCCTGGGAGGGGGGGGTACGAGACCCAGTACTTC. The full variable domain, completed using reference TRBV29-1 and TRBJ2-5, is SAVISQKPSRDICQRGTSLTIQCQVDSQVTMMFWYRQQPGQSLTLIATANQGSEATYESGFVIDKFPISRPNLTFSTLTVSNMSPEDSSIYLCSVPGRGGYETQYFGPGTRLLVL.

This clonotype was counted at least ten times. The CDR3 DNA reads TGTGCCAGCAGCCAAGAGGGGACTAGCTATTACAATGAGCAGTTCTTC. Translation gives CASSQEGTSYYNEQFF. The rearrangement uses TRBV3-1 and TRBJ2-1, with TRBD2 matching over 9 bases. The CDR3 contains 16 residues. Germline CDR1 LGHDT, CDR2 YNNKEL (reference sequence). The J segment lost 4 bases and the V segment lost 0 bases, leaving 4 bases of the junction unmatched.

This clonotype was counted many times. The chain couples TRBV20-1 to TRBJ2-1; a possible D gene is TRBD2 (6 bases). Trimming stripped 4 bases from V and 4 bases from J, with 17 bases between. This CDR3 is built from 15 residues. Germline assignment: CDR1 DFQATT and CDR2 SNEGSKA (reference sequence). Here the CDR3 DNA reads TGCAGTGCTAAGAGGACGGGGGAACCTTACAATGAGCAGTTCTTC. This encodes CSAKRTGEPYNEQFF.

In its sample, this clonotype was seen many times. CDR3 region: CASSKRPGGTSGYTF. The CDR3 bases are TGTGCCAGCAGCAAACGGCCAGGGGGAACGAGTGGCTACACCTTC. The chain joins TRBV7-2 to TRBJ1-2; 7 nucleotides align to TRBD1. The J segment lost 7 bases and the V segment lost 5 bases, leaving 13 bases of the junction unmatched. Per the germline V gene, CDR1 is SGHTA and CDR2 is FQGNSA. This CDR3 spans 15 amino acids.

This clonotype was seen a handful of times. The chain couples TRBV18 to TRBJ2-3; perhaps TRBD2 as D (5 bases). V was trimmed by 2 bases and J by 0 bases, leaving 9 bases between them. The CDR3 consists of 15 residues. Germline V gives CDR1 KGHSH, CDR2 LQKENI. Here the CDR3 reads CASSPGGGSTDTQYF. The CDR3 nucleotides read TGTGCCAGCTCACCAGGAGGCGGCAGCACAGATACGCAGTATTTT.

In its sample, this clonotype was seen many times. At one of its ends the junction is not consistent with the germline gene, which may arise from a read error. The genes are TRBV7-7 and TRBJ1-6; 7 bases line up with TRBD1. CDR3 length: 17 residues. CDR1 SSHAT and CDR2 FNYEAQ come from the germline V gene (reference sequence). CDR3 bases: TGTGCTAGCAGCTTCCCGGACGGGACAGACAGACACCTACCCCTCCACTTT. Protein: CASSFPDGTDRHLPLHF. Based on the CDR3 plus reference TRBV7-7 and TRBJ1-6, the full variable domain is GAGVSQSPRYKVTKRGQDVTLRCDPISSHATLYWYQQALGQGPEFLTYFNYEAQPDKSGLPSDRFSAERPEGSISTLTIQRTEQRDSAMYRCASSFPDGTDRHLPLHFGNGTRLTVT.

This clonotype appeared many times. J is TRBJ1-1 and V is TRBV12-3 or TRBV12-4; D might be TRBD1 (6 bases). V was cut by 7 bases and J by 2 bases, with 11 bases left in between. CDR3 size: 13 residues. The CDR3 DNA is TGTGCCAGCACCCGGGACACCAACACTGAAGCTTTCTTT. Its translation is CASTRDTNTEAFF.

On this clonotype itself: The junction and the germline gene differ at one end; a read error may be behind it. V and J are TRBV20-1 and TRBJ1-4; D uncertain. This CDR3 has 16 amino acids. Germline CDR1 DFQATT, CDR2 SNEGSKA (reference sequence). CDR3 sequence reads: CSARDLGGPTNEKLFF. The CDR3 region has the DNA TGCAGCGCTAGAGATCTCGGCGGACCAACTAATGAAAAACTGTTTTTT.

This clonotype was picked up many times. The rearrangement uses TRBV7-9 and TRBJ2-2, with D hard to call. Trimming removed 0 bases at V and 0 bases at J, with 11 bases between. The CDR3 is made up of 17 amino acids. The V gene's germline CDR1 is SEHNR and CDR2 FQNEAQ (reference sequence). CDR3 loop: CASSLAFRVANTGELFF. CDR3 sequence (DNA): TGTGCCAGCAGCTTAGCTTTCCGGGTGGCGAACACCGGGGAGCTGTTTTTT. Using reference TRBV7-9 and TRBJ2-2 for the parts outside the CDR3, the full variable domain is DTGVSQNPRHKITKRGQNVTFRCDPISEHNRLYWYRQTLGQGPEFLTYFQNEAQLEKSRLLSDRFSAERPKGSFSTLEIQRTEQGDSAMYLCASSLAFRVANTGELFFGEGSRLTVL.

The rearrangement joins TRBV18 to TRBJ1-4; TRBD1 matches at 9 bases. Germline V gives CDR1 KGHSH, CDR2 LQKENI. The CDR3 length is 16 residues. V trimming: 5 bases; J trimming: 7 bases; junction bases outside the gene matches: 11. CDR3 amino acids: CASSADTGTGTEKLFF. CDR3 sequence (DNA): TGTGCCAGCTCAGCGGACACCGGGACAGGGACTGAAAAACTGTTTTTT.

This clonotype showed up many times. V and J are TRBV12-3 or TRBV12-4 and TRBJ1-6; 9 bases are shared with TRBD1. V was pared by 5 bases and J by 9 bases, with 8 bases of the junction left unmatched. CDR3 length: 15 amino acids. The CDR3 sequence: CASSQTGGLSSPLHF. CDR3 sequence (DNA): TGTGCCAGCAGTCAAACAGGGGGCCTTAGTTCACCCCTCCACTTT.